This record looks at one T cell receptor (beta chain) sequence and its context. Its antigen is currently unknown. The DNA ends 3 residues before the CDR3 does, and the rest of the CDR3 is filled in from the germline J gene. CVID and control samples used equivalent genomic DNA input. TCRdb's copy holds only in-frame clones and misses some; the assay was immunoSEQ multiplex PCR. There are 51,000 or so clones in the sample, none observed a single time. The data derive from a study of T cell clonality in common variable immunodeficiency. Study observations and caveats: Common variable immunodeficiency TCR beta sequences reportedly had fewer deletions and N-nucleotide insertions.

J gave up 3 bases and V 5 bases, and 5 bases lay outside the gene matches. The CDR3 is 14 amino acids. Per germline, CDR1 SGHAT and CDR2 FQNNGV. Patients and controls were mostly of Caucasian heritage. The sequence was obtained from a person aged 18 to 75 in good health. The V gene is TRBV11-2, the J gene TRBJ2-7; 9 bases are a match to TRBD1. Sequencing was done on a sample of peripheral blood mononuclear cells. The CDR3 bases that were read are TGTGCCAGCAGCAGCTGGGACAGGGTCTACGAG. Translated, it gives CASSSWDRVYE. The whole CDR3 sequence reads CASSSWDRVYEQYF.